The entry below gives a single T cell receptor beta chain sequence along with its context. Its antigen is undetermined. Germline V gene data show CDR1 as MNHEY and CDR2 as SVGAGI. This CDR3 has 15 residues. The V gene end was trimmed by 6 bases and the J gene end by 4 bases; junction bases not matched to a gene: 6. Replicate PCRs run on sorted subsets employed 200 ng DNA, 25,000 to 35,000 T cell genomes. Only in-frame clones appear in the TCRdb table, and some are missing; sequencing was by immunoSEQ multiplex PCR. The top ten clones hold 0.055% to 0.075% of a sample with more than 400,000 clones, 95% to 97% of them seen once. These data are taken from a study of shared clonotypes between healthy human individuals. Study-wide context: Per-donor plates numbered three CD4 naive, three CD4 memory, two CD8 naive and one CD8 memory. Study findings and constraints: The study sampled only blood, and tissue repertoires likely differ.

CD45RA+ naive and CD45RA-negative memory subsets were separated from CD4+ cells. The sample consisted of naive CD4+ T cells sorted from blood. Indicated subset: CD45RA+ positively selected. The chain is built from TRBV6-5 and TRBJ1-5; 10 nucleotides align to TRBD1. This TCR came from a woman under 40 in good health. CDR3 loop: CASRPGTGDNQPQHF. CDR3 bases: TGTGCCAGCAGACCCGGGACAGGGGATAATCAGCCCCAGCATTTT.